This is a list of T cell receptor beta chains from one sample in a study of spatial heterogeneity in lung cancer. TCRdb fed the 5' RACE reads into MiXCR, producing one record per CDR3 protein. The data show about 48,000 distinct CDR3 sequences, 5.3% seen once. The sequencing here drew on PBMCs, taken at surgery. The receptors derive from a male donor with early-stage non-small cell lung cancer. The CDR3 runs from the conserved cysteine through the conserved F or W. The D gene is left open where the match is weak. Part of the rows lack a size; the others show once, few, many or a class for expanded clones.

d_call j_call v_call clone_size cdr3_nt cdr3_aa
NA TRBJ2-1 TRBV6-5 NA TGTGCCAGCAGTTACGCTGGACTAAAACACAATGAGCAGTTCTTC CASSYAGLKHNEQFF
TRBD1 TRBJ1-5 TRBV28 many TGTGCCAGCAGCCCTATAGACAGGGGACGCAATCAGCCCCAGCATTTT CASSPIDRGRNQPQHF
NA TRBJ2-3 TRBV11-2 many TGTGCCAGCAGCCCCCAAGGCCTACGGGCAGATACGCAGTATTTT CASSPQGLRADTQYF
TRBD2 TRBJ2-1 TRBV6-2/TRBV6-3 many TGTGCCAGCAGGGACGGACTAGCGGGAGGTCACAATGAGCAGTTCTTC CASRDGLAGGHNEQFF
TRBD1 TRBJ1-4 TRBV5-1 many TGCGCCAGCAGCAGCCAGGGACAGAGCGTGGAAAAACTGTTTTTT CASSSQGQSVEKLFF
NA TRBJ2-2 TRBV3-1 many TGTGCCAGCAGCCAAGATGGATACACCGGGGAGCTGTTTTTT CASSQDGYTGELFF
TRBD2 TRBJ2-3 TRBV5-1 NA TGCGCCAGCAGCGGGGAACTAGCGGAATTCCTTGGTACGCAGTATTTT CASSGELAEFLGTQYF
NA TRBJ1-2 TRBV12-5 many TGTGCTAGTGGCTCGGACCACCTCCGGGCTAAGGATGGCTACACCTTC CASGSDHLRAKDGYTF
TRBD1 TRBJ1-2 TRBV12-3/TRBV12-4 many TGTGCCAGCAGGAGGACAGGGGGCTATGGCTACACCTTC CASRRTGGYGYTF
NA TRBJ2-5 TRBV7-8 many TGTGCCAGCAGCTCTTACAGGGTTCGCCATAAGGCCCAAGAGACCCAGTACTTC CASSSYRVRHKAQETQYF
NA TRBJ2-4 TRBV20-1 many TGCAGTGCTAGACAGGAGGCCAAAAACATTCAGTACTTC CSARQEAKNIQYF
TRBD2 TRBJ2-3 TRBV20-1 once TGCAGTGCTAGAGATCCTCCTAGCGGGAGCACAGATACGCAGTATTTT CSARDPPSGSTDTQYF
NA TRBJ2-7 TRBV11-2 many TGTGCCAGCAGCTGGGGGCAGGGTGTGTACGAGCAGTACTTC CASSWGQGVYEQYF
NA TRBJ2-7 TRBV28 NA TGTGCCAGCAGCCGCCTTGGTACCTACGAGCAGTACTTC CASSRLGTYEQYF
NA TRBJ2-3 TRBV12-3/TRBV12-4 many TGTGCCAGCAGCCCAGCTGGCGGCACAGATACGCAGTATTTT CASSPAGGTDTQYF
TRBD1 TRBJ2-3 TRBV10-3 many TGTGCCATCAGTGGGACAGGGAAAGATACGCAGTATTTT CAISGTGKDTQYF
TRBD2 TRBJ2-3 TRBV7-2 many TGTGCCAGCAGCTTAGGAGCGGGAGTTATGGATACGCAGTATTTT CASSLGAGVMDTQYF
TRBD2 TRBJ2-1 TRBV5-6 many TGTGCCAGCAGCTTGGAGAGCGGGGATTACAATGAGCAGTTCTTC CASSLESGDYNEQFF
TRBD2 TRBJ2-3 TRBV7-9 NA TGTGCCAGCAGCTTAGGAGCGGGAAGTTTCACAGATACGCAGTATTTT CASSLGAGSFTDTQYF
TRBD2 TRBJ2-3 TRBV5-1 many TGCGCCAGCAGGCCCCAAAGAGCGGGGGGCACAGATACGCAGTATTTT CASRPQRAGGTDTQYF
NA TRBJ2-3 TRBV19 many TGTGCCAGTACTGGACCTAGCACAGATACGCAGTATTTT CASTGPSTDTQYF
NA TRBJ1-5 TRBV11-2 NA TGTGCCAGCAGCTTATTCTACAGGGAGGGCCAGCCCCAGCATTTT CASSLFYREGQPQHF
NA TRBJ1-4 TRBV7-9 many TGTGCCAGCAGCTCAATAGCAACTAATGAAAAACTGTTTTTT CASSSIATNEKLFF
TRBD1 TRBJ2-2 TRBV10-3 many TGTGCCATTCGGACAGGGACGAACACCGGGGAGCTGTTTTTT CAIRTGTNTGELFF
NA TRBJ2-7 TRBV19 many TGTGCCAGTAGCCCGTACGGGCAAGCCTACGAGCAGTACTTC CASSPYGQAYEQYF
NA TRBJ2-3 TRBV5-1 many TGCGCCAGCAGCTTGGCAGTTCGCACAGATACGCAGTATTTT CASSLAVRTDTQYF
TRBD1 TRBJ2-5 TRBV20-1 many TGCAGTGCTTCGACAGGGAAAGAGACCCAGTACTTC CSASTGKETQYF
NA TRBJ2-7 TRBV9 many TGTGCCAGCAGCGTCGGCGGGACCTACGAGCAGTACTTC CASSVGGTYEQYF
NA TRBJ2-3 TRBV5-1 many TGCGCCAGCAGCAGGGATAGACCGGCGGGCGATACGCAGTATTTT CASSRDRPAGDTQYF
TRBD2 TRBJ2-3 TRBV7-2 NA TGTGCCAGCAGCTTCCTTGCGGGAGTGACAGATACGCAGTATTTT CASSFLAGVTDTQYF
NA TRBJ2-7 TRBV12-3/TRBV12-4 many TGTGCCAGCAGAAACAGCGCCTACGAGCAGTACTTC CASRNSAYEQYF
TRBD2 TRBJ2-5 TRBV11-3 many TGTGCCAGCAGCTCCGGGACTAGCAGTTACCTCCAAGAGACCCAGTACTTC CASSSGTSSYLQETQYF
NA TRBJ2-7 TRBV5-1 NA TGCGCCAGCAGCTTGCGCCTAGGGACCTACGAGCAGTACTTC CASSLRLGTYEQYF
NA TRBJ2-5 TRBV24-1 many TGTGCCACCAGTGATTCGGGGGTCTCCATCTACCAAGAGACCCAGTACTTC CATSDSGVSIYQETQYF
NA TRBJ2-5 TRBV6-1 many TGTGCCAGCGCCCTTCGGCGGGGGACCCAGTACTTC CASALRRGTQYF
TRBD1 TRBJ2-7 TRBV12-3/TRBV12-4 many TGTGCCAGCAGTCTCTCGGGACAGGCCACCCACGAGCAGTACTTC CASSLSGQATHEQYF
NA TRBJ2-3 TRBV7-3 many TGTGCCAGCAGCCACCGGTCGGATACGCAGTATTTT CASSHRSDTQYF
NA TRBJ2-6 TRBV9 many TGTGCCAGCACCCCGCAGGGTTCTGGGGCCAACGTCCTGACTTTC CASTPQGSGANVLTF
NA TRBJ2-1 TRBV9 many TGTGCCAGCAGCGTAGTCGGGGATTCCTACAATGAGCAGTTCTTC CASSVVGDSYNEQFF
TRBD2 TRBJ2-3 TRBV10-3 NA TGTGCCATCAGTGAGGGACTAGCGGAGACGGGCACAGATACGCAGTATTTT CAISEGLAETGTDTQYF
TRBD2 TRBJ2-3 TRBV6-6 many TGTGCCAGCAGTTACGGGGCGGGAGAAAGAGATACGCAGTATTTT CASSYGAGERDTQYF
NA TRBJ2-3 TRBV5-4 many TGTGCCAGCAGAACTCGGGAATCCACAGATACGCAGTATTTT CASRTRESTDTQYF
NA TRBJ2-7 TRBV10-3 many TGTGCCATCAGTGAGTCGGGCGTTACCTACGAGCAGTACTTC CAISESGVTYEQYF
NA TRBJ2-7 TRBV29-1 many TGCAGCGTTGAAGAGGTGCGGGACGGATCCTACGAGCAGTACTTC CSVEEVRDGSYEQYF
NA TRBJ2-1 TRBV14 many TGTGCCAGCAGCCCCAGGAGGGATGTCAATGAGCAGTTCTTC CASSPRRDVNEQFF
NA TRBJ2-7 TRBV9 many TGTGCCAGCAGCGTGGGACTCAACGCCTACGAGCAGTACTTC CASSVGLNAYEQYF
NA TRBJ2-5 TRBV15 many TGTGCCACCGCCCGAACAGGGATGGAGACCCAGTACTTC CATARTGMETQYF
NA TRBJ2-3 TRBV6-2/TRBV6-3 many TGTGCCAGCAGTCACTGGGACACCTACACAGATACGCAGTATTTT CASSHWDTYTDTQYF
NA TRBJ2-7 TRBV11-2 many TGTGCCAGCAGCCACCGGGACAACGAGCAGTACTTC CASSHRDNEQYF
NA TRBJ2-3 TRBV24-1 many TGTGCCACCAGTGAAGGACCCAGTCGAGATACGCAGTATTTT CATSEGPSRDTQYF
NA TRBJ2-5 TRBV7-2 few TGTGCCAGCAGCTTGGACGGGGCCGTTCAAGAGACCCAGTACTTC CASSLDGAVQETQYF
NA TRBJ2-7 TRBV11-1 few TGTGCCATCGTCGGGTGGGCACCGGTCTCCTACGAGCAGTACTTC CAIVGWAPVSYEQYF
TRBD2 TRBJ2-3 TRBV19 many TGTGCCAGTAGTATAGAAAGGACTAGCGGCTCAGATACGCAGTATTTT CASSIERTSGSDTQYF
NA TRBJ2-3 TRBV25-1 medium-sized TGTGCCAGCAGTGACAGAGGCCCTGGAGCGCAGTATTTT CASSDRGPGAQYF
NA TRBJ1-1 TRBV6-6 many TGTGCCAGCAGTTACAGGGGGAACACTGAAGCTTTCTTT CASSYRGNTEAFF
NA TRBJ2-7 TRBV27 many TGTGCCAGCAGTTTCGGACTAACCTACGAGCAGTACTTC CASSFGLTYEQYF
TRBD2 TRBJ2-3 TRBV5-1 many TGCGCCAGCAGCCCTAGCGGGAGAAGGAGGACAGATACGCAGTATTTT CASSPSGRRRTDTQYF
NA TRBJ2-2 TRBV4-3 many TGCGCCAGCAGCCTTAGCTTAGGTTCCGCCGGGGAGCTGTTTTTT CASSLSLGSAGELFF
NA TRBJ1-5 TRBV12-3/TRBV12-4 many TGTGCCAGCAGCCTTGCATCAGTTAATCAGCCCCAGCATTTT CASSLASVNQPQHF
TRBD1 TRBJ2-2 TRBV12-3/TRBV12-4 many TGTGCCAGCCACTGGGGACAGCTCACCGGGGAGCTGTTTTTT CASHWGQLTGELFF